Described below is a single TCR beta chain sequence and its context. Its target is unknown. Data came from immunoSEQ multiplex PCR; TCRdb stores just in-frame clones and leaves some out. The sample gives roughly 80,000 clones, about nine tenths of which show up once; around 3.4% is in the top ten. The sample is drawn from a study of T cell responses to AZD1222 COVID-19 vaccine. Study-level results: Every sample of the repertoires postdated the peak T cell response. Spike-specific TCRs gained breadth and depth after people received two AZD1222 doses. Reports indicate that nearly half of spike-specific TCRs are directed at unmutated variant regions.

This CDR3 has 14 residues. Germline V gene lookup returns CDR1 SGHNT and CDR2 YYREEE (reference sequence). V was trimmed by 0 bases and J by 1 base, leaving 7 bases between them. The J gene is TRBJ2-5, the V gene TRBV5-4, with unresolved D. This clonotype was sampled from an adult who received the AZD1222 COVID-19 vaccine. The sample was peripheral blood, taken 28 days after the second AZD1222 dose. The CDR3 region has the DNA TGTGCCAGCAGCTTGGCCACTCCCCAAGAGACCCAGTACTTC. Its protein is CASSLATPQETQYF.